The next 2 T cell receptor beta chains were all read from a single sample in a study of CD8 T cells in ankylosing spondylitis. Regarding the study as a whole: A TCR beta motif made of eight highly homologous variants seemed typical of ankylosing spondylitis blood.

Which antigens these TCRs recognize remains unknown. TCRdb recomputed calls from the 5' RACE reads with MiXCR, one row per CDR3 protein. The sample records about 420,000 distinct CDR3 sequences, about a fifth being singletons. Source material: blood, either unsorted or a sorted T cell fraction (not recorded which). The origin of the receptors is a male donor with ankylosing spondylitis.

This clonotype was counted a few times. This chain connects TRBV29-1 to TRBJ2-7, with D possibly matching TRBD2 (7 bases). Trimming cost V 6 bases and J 4 bases, with 19 bases left between them. Germline V gene data show CDR1 as SQVTM and CDR2 as ANQGSEA. This CDR3 contains 14 residues. CDR3 nucleotides: TGCAGCGTGATCCCCGGCGGGGGCCTGTACGAGCAGTACTTC. This gives the protein CSVIPGGGLYEQYF.

The V and J genes are TRBV27 and TRBJ1-1, with D maybe TRBD1 (5 bases). With 6 bases removed from V and 3 bases from J, the gap between germline ends came to 20 bases. CDR3 length: 16 amino acids. From germline, CDR1 is MNHEY and CDR2 SMNVEV (reference sequence). CDR3 DNA: TGTGCCAGCAGACCATATGGGGTTAAAGGGGACACTGAAGCTTTCTTT. Translated: CASRPYGVKGDTEAFF.